The clone carrying this T cell receptor beta chain was recorded a few times. Its specificity is not known. The authors ran a second PCR of about 6 to 11 cycles using a sample-barcoded 5' primer and a J-beta primer mix. The template-switch adaptor was a 5' adaptor with 12 random nucleotides. It tagged each cDNA molecule. Via MiXCR, TCRdb re-called the 5' RACE reads, giving one row per CDR3 protein. The table shows approximately 1.5 million distinct CDR3 sequences, with about 35% occurring only once. This sample stems from a study of blood T cells in healthy people across ages. Study results and limitations: The study found TCR beta diversity correlated strongly with naive T cell percentage.

The germline V gene encodes CDR1 DFQATT and CDR2 SNEGSKA (reference sequence). The CDR3 covers 15 residues. Trimming shortened V by 3 bases and J by 3 bases, and 15 bases separated the two germline ends. The sample, about 9.7 milliliters of peripheral blood, was drawn from each donor. Researchers report isolating at least 6.5 million PBMCs per sample. The chain links TRBV20-1 to TRBJ2-1; a possible D gene is TRBD2 (5 bases). The source material was blood. This receptor was identified in a woman in her 30s in good health. CDR3 coding DNA: TGCAGTGCTAGGAGGGCTAGGAGAATCTACAATGAGCAGTTCTTC. It specifies CSARRARRIYNEQFF.